This TCR beta chain was captured in a study of blood T cell repertoires in COVID-19. Looking at the study overall: Sample material is recorded as cDNA or gDNA derived from T cells, B-cell-depleted T cells, or PBMCs.

Grouping used clinical history reported by participants in a survey and questionnaire. Sequencing used immunoSEQ multiplex PCR; TCRdb keeps in-frame clones, though not all of them. This sample carries hundreds of thousands of clones, about 83% of them seen once, and the ten largest clones take around 1.9%. The sequence derives from a woman between 45 and 60 years old who had recovered from COVID-19. Material: PBMCs or T cells enriched from blood (not recorded which).

The CDR3 nucleotides read TGTGCCAGCAGCGTAGGGGGGCATGGCACCGGGGAGCTGTTTTTT. Its translation: CASSVGGHGTGELFF. The J gene is TRBJ2-2, the V gene TRBV9, with D perhaps TRBD1 (6 bases). With 0 bases removed from V and 4 bases from J, the gap between germline ends came to 10 bases. Germline lookup yields CDR1 SGDLS and CDR2 YYNGEE. CDR3 length: 15 residues.